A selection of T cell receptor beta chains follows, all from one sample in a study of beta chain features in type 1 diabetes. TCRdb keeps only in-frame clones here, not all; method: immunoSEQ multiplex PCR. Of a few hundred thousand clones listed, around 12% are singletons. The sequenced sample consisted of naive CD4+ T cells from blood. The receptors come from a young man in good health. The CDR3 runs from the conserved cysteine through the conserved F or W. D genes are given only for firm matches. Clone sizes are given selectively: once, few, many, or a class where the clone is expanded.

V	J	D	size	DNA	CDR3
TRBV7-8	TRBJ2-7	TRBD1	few	TGTGCCAGCAGCATAAACCCGGGACAGGGATACGAGCAGTACTTC	CASSINPGQGYEQYF
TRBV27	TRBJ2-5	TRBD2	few	TGTGCCAGCAGTCCGGGTAGCGGGAGGCTTGAAGAGACCCAGTACTTC	CASSPGSGRLEETQYF
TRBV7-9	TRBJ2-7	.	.	TGTGCCAGCAGCTTAGGGGGCCGAGGCGAGCAGTACTTC	CASSLGGRGEQYF
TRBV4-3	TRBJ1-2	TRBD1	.	TGCGCCAGCAGCCAAGAATCGGCAGGGGGTGGAGGCTACACCTTC	CASSQESAGGGGYTF
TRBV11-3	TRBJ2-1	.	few	TGTGCCAGCAGCTTAGAGGCAGGGAAATGGGAGCAGTTCTTC	CASSLEAGKWEQFF
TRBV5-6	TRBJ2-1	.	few	TGTGCCAGCAGCTTGAAGTACCGGAATGAGCAGTTCTTC	CASSLKYRNEQFF
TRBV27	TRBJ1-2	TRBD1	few	TGTGCCACCCGGAAAATATACAGGGGTTGGTATGGCTACACCTTC	CATRKIYRGWYGYTF
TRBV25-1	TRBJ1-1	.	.	TGTGCCAGCAGTGAAGGGAGACGTTGGAACACTGAAGCTTTCTTT	CASSEGRRWNTEAFF
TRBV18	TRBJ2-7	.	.	TGTGCCAGCTCACCACGTAACAGCTACGAGCAGTACTTC	CASSPRNSYEQYF
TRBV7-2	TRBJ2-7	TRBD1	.	TGTGCCAGCAGCTCAGACAGGGGCTACGAGCAGTACTTC	CASSSDRGYEQYF
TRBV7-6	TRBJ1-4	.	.	TGTGCCAGCAGCTGGGACACCGGCTTAGAAAAACTGTTTTTT	CASSWDTGLEKLFF
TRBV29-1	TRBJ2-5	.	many	TGCAGCGTCGCGGGGCCACTACAAGAGACCCAGTACTTC	CSVAGPLQETQYF
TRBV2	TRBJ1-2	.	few	TGTGCCAGCAGTGAATCCCAGTACCATGGCTACACCTTC	CASSESQYHGYTF
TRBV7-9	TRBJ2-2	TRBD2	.	TGTGCCATACCACTTAGCGGGGGGGCCGTTCGGAAGGAGCTGTTTTTT	CAIPLSGGAVRKELFF
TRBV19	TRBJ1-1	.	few	TGTGCCAGTACCCAACAATCGAACACTGAAGCTTTCTTT	CASTQQSNTEAFF
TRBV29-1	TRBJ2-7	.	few	TGCAGCGTGGGGAGTTGGGCAGGTGGGTACGAGCAGTACTTC	CSVGSWAGGYEQYF
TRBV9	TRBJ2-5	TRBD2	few	TGTGCCAGCAGCGTAGTGGCGGGGGGGCCAGAGACCCAGTACTTC	CASSVVAGGPETQYF
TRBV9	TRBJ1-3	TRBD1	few	TGTGCCAGCAGCGGAGTGACAGGGACCTCTGGAAACACCATATATTTT	CASSGVTGTSGNTIYF
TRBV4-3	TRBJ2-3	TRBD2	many	TGCGCCAGCAGCCCACAGCGGGGAATCACAGATACGCAGTATTTT	CASSPQRGITDTQYF
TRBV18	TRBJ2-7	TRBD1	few	TGTGCCAGCTCACCAGCACAGGGGATAATCGACGAGCAGTACTTC	CASSPAQGIIDEQYF
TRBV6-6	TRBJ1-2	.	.	TGTGCCAGCAGACGACTGGATGTATTGAGCGGCTACACCTTC	CASRRLDVLSGYTF
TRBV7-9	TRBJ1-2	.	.	TGTGCCAGCAGCTTACAGACACCTATCTATGGCTACACCTTC	CASSLQTPIYGYTF
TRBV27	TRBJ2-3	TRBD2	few	TGTGCCAGCAGTTTATCGGAGGCTAGCGGGGACACAGATACGCAGTATTTT	CASSLSEASGDTDTQYF
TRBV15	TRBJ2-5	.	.	TGTGCCACCAGCAGAGATCGCGTGCGAAAAGAGACCCAGTACTTC	CATSRDRVRKETQYF
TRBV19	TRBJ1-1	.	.	TGTGCCAGTAGTACCCGGTGGGGGGGTATGGCTGAAGCTTTCTTT	CASSTRWGGMAEAFF
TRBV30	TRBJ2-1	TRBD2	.	TGTGCCTGGGGTCCGGGACTAGCGGACAATGAGCAGTTCTTC	CAWGPGLADNEQFF
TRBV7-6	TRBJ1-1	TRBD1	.	TGTGCCAGCAGCCCCGGGACAGGGGCTGAAGTTCATTTT	CASSPGTGAEVHF
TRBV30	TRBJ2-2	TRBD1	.	TGTGCCTGCATTTCCGGGACAGGACTACCGAACACCGGGGAGCTGTTTTTT	CACISGTGLPNTGELFF
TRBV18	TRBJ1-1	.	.	TGTGCCAGCTCCCCGGACACTATGAACACTGAAGCTTTCTTT	CASSPDTMNTEAFF
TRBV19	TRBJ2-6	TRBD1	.	TGTGCCAGTATCCGGACAGGGCTAACCTCTGGGGCCAACGTCCTGACTTTC	CASIRTGLTSGANVLTF
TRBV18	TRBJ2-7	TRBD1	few	TGTGCCAGCTCGCCGCGGACAGGGTCCTACGAGCAGTACTTC	CASSPRTGSYEQYF
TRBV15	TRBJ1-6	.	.	TGTGCCACCAGCGGCTTTGGTTCACCCCTCCACTTT	CATSGFGSPLHF
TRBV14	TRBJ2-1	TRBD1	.	TGTGCCAGCAGTCACAGGGGAAGCTCCTACAATGAGCAGTTCTTC	CASSHRGSSYNEQFF
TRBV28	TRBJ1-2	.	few	TGTGCCAGCAGTTTGGGGGGGCGGACGGCTAACTATGGCTACACCTTC	CASSLGGRTANYGYTF
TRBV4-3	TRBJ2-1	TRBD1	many	TGCGCCAGCAGCCCTGCTGGGGGACAGGGATTCTACAATGAGCAGTTCTTC	CASSPAGGQGFYNEQFF
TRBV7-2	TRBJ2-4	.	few	TGTGCCAGCAGCTTAGGGCCAGGGTTGGACATTCAGTACTTC	CASSLGPGLDIQYF
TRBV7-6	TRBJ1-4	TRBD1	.	TGTGCCAGCAGTATCCAGATTAGACAGGGCATCACTAATGAAAAACTGTTTTTT	CASSIQIRQGITNEKLFF
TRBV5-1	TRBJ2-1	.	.	TGCGCCAGCAGCTTGCGGCCAGGGGTGAGCTCCTACAATGAGCAGTTCTTC	CASSLRPGVSSYNEQFF